This T cell receptor (beta chain) was found in a study of shared clonotypes between healthy human individuals (dated by TCRdb to the early 2020s). For context, the study as a whole: The cohort included three men and a couple of women between 18 and 49 years of age. Blood TCR repertoires of roughly five healthy adults were deeply sequenced to estimate repertoire size and the extent of clonotype sharing between individuals. For each donor, CD4 naive and CD4 memory were each run on three plates, CD8 naive on two plates, and CD8 memory on one plate. To increase sequencing depth and limit assay-specific biases, different laboratories used diverse techniques to prepare libraries and sequence TCR repertoires. Per donor, leukapheresis produced somewhere between about 0.8 and 9.5 billion PBMCs. Results and caveats for the whole study, not just this receptor: Compared with non-shared clonotypes, the clonotypes found in all four sorted-subset donors had higher generation probabilities. Even with the large sequencing depth, rarefaction of the sorted-subset datasets indicated that sequencing was incomplete. Naive subsets generally had larger estimated clonotype richness than memory subsets. The small number of donors limited the genetic and exposure-history diversity represented. About 5% of naive CD4, 3.5% of naive CD8, approximately 2.2% of memory CD4, and 0.4% of memory CD8 clonotypes were shared across several donors. Pairwise subsampling led to the expectation that sequencing depth would affect the degree of clonotype sharing among donors. Sampling was restricted to blood, and TCR repertoires in tissue are likely to differ from TCR repertoires in blood.

Points on this clone: No antigen is known for it. Per-base qualities were not stored, and no clone one base away is much larger.

CD8 naive samples consisted of CD45RO-negative cells that were positively selected for CCR7, yielding a CD45RA+CCR7+ population without TemRA cells. The donors were healthy, HIV-negative adults with no recently reported acute infections or vaccinations. All donors were Caucasian adults living in Nashville, Tennessee, USA. Blood was collected by leukapheresis, and PBMCs were isolated by Ficoll-Histopaque density gradient centrifugation and then cryopreserved in liquid nitrogen vapor phase. Purity and quantity of every magnetically sorted T cell population were checked by analytical flow cytometry. Each sorted fraction had its genomic DNA isolated and then quantified by UV absorbance on a Nanodrop 2000c. Using the deep immunoSEQ assay, TCR CDR3 regions were amplified from genomic DNA by multiplex PCR. For each cell subset, the extracted genomic DNA was distributed evenly across all wells of several immunoSEQ 96-well plates, and each plate served as one replicate. For sorted subsets, 200 ng of genomic DNA, equivalent to around 29,000 T cell genomes, went into each replicate PCR. The purified libraries were quantified using a Qubit 3.0 fluorometer, sized with a Bioanalyzer 2100, and then quantified again using the KAPA Library Quantification kit. Every immunoSEQ 96-well plate was sequenced on a dedicated single-read 150-cycle Illumina NextSeq 550 flow cell. On the study's bioinformatics: Because the immunoSEQ output held only junctional sequences and lacked quality scores, the filtering could not match the filtering applied to full-length reads. To assign V/J genes and CDR3, sequences were annotated against IMGT germline references using PyIR, a Python wrapper for IgBLAST v1.9. Reads were removed for weak V/J assignments (E-value above 1e-6), missing CDR3, stop codons, out-of-frame junctions, or ambiguous translated residues. V3J clonotypes were defined as sequences sharing the same inferred V gene, J gene, and CDR3 amino acid sequence. Percentage overlap between repertoires was calculated by dividing the number of shared unique clonotypes by the size of the smaller repertoire. RTK rarefaction, the Chao1 estimator, and Recon v2.1 estimates of unobserved clonotypes were used to assess repertoire richness. OLGA was used to compute generation probabilities for all TCRbeta clonotypes that the gDNA method yielded from a handful of donors. What TCRdb holds here is the immuneACCESS table cut down to in-frame rearrangements. Part of the clones is not present; checked against another copy, under half of the missing clones reflect an unresolved V gene, and the others are unexplained. V and J calls plus clone size are reproduced from that table; the DNA served to infer D and trimming. This sample comprises about 580,000 clones, more than 95% of them detected only once. The top ten hold 0.3% of the sample.

The material sequenced was naive CD8+ T cells sorted from blood. The cell subset or site label, as the study defines it: CD45RA+CCR7+. This sequence originates from a man between 25 and 39 years old in good health.

The DNA is as follows: TGTGCCAGTAGTAGTGACGGAGTCTCCTACGAGCAGTACTTC. Translated, this gives CASSSDGVSYEQYF. The V and J genes are TRBV19 and TRBJ2-7; confidence is insufficient to name the D gene. Measured from the cysteine to the phenylalanine, the CDR3 is 14 residues long. The kept DNA is CDR3 alone, 42 bases in frame from the first base. Trimming at the junction amounts to 4 bases on V and 0 bases on J, and the germline ends lie 10 bases apart. Reading the germline V gene (reference sequence) gives CDR1 LNHDA and CDR2 SQIVND.